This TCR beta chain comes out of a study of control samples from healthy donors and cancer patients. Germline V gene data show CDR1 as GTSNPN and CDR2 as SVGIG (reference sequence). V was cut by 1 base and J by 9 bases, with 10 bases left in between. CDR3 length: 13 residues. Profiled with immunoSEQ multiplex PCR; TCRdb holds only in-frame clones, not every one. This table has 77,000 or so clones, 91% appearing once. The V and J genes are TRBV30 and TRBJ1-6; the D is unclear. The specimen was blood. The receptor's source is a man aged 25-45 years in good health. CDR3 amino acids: CAWSGGAGSPLHF. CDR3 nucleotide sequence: TGTGCCTGGAGTGGGGGAGCAGGTTCACCCCTCCACTTT.